This entry describes one TCR beta chain. Its antigen is currently not known. Per-base qualities were not stored, and no clone one base away is much larger. The sample comes from a study of T cells in Graves' hyperthyroidism and ophthalmopathy (dated by TCRdb to 2018 to 2020). About the investigation overall: Peripheral blood was sampled at the time of initial diagnosis, prior to any treatment. To identify TCR V-J signatures that set the groups apart, the researchers used a discovery cohort of 100 or so patients, made up of 43 with Graves' ophthalmopathy and 57 with stable Graves' hyperthyroidism. Prospective prediction of ophthalmopathy was tested in an independent validation cohort consisting of 18 hyperthyroidism patients and 15 or so patients who later progressed to ophthalmopathy. According to the paper, TCR Vbeta CDR3 sequencing was carried out on 135 peripheral blood samples, which came from under 50 ophthalmopathy, approximately 78 hyperthyroidism and approximately 17 progressor patients. In addition, the study compared T-cell repertoires in thyroid tissue and in blood from roughly 6 Graves' hyperthyroidism patients. For training and testing, the 100 or so patients in the discovery cohort were randomly divided in a 7:3 ratio. Once sampling was done, hyperthyroidism patients were given methimazole at a starting dose of 30 mg daily, whereas ophthalmopathy patients were given high-dose intravenous methylprednisolone. Summary of the overall study and its limitations: In validation, progression to ophthalmopathy was predicted by the model with approximately 67% sensitivity and 72.22% specificity, a median of roughly 6.4 months before onset. Sample size was not statistically predetermined, and investigators were not blinded to group allocation. Ophthalmopathy was separated from stable hyperthyroidism by a 13 V-J signature model, with around 88% sensitivity and roughly 81% specificity obtained in cross-validation and 80%/75% obtained in testing. Blood samples also contained most of the expanded thyroid clonotypes (frequency above 0.001), which suggests that blood repertoires may reflect thyroid immune responses.

CDR1 and CDR2, per the germline V gene, are MGHRA and YSYEKL. The CDR3 covers 15 residues, taking in both the cysteine and the phenylalanine. The DNA shown is the 45-base CDR3, in frame from base 1. Trimming removed 4 bases from V and 10 bases from J; the gene matches leave 13 bases unexplained. Stable Graves' hyperthyroidism was defined as the absence of progression to ophthalmopathy over 18 months of follow-up. Hyperthyroidism patients were newly diagnosed, had a disease duration of under 2 months, and were aged 18 to 65 years. The study excluded patients with uncontrolled infections, other autoimmune diseases, pregnancy or lactation. Diagnoses relied on clinical symptoms, serum thyroxine and TRAb, thyroid ultrasound and orbital computed tomography. Ficoll-Paque density gradient centrifugation was used to isolate PBMCs from 9.5 to 10 ml of fresh peripheral blood. Trizol reagent was used to extract total RNA, and RNA quality was then checked on an Agilent 2100 Bioanalyzer.

Amplification of TCR beta CDR3 regions was carried out from RNA transcripts. A first-round RT-PCR of the TCR CDR3 used the HTBI primer set with the Qiagen OneStep RT-PCR kit. Libraries were constructed in a second round of multiplex PCR, after which size selection and purification were performed. Paired-end sequencing of the libraries was performed with 100 bp reads on an Illumina HiSeq2000. Under the source paper's analysis protocol: Raw data were processed with SOAPnuke, discarding reads with adapters, uncalled bases, mean Phred below 15, or no exact constant-primer or identifier match. High-quality paired reads were merged with COPE v1.2.5, and unique nucleotide sequences were defined as clonotypes. Clonotypes were aligned to IMGT TRBV, TRBD and TRBJ reference segments using MiTCR v1.1. The analysis included only V-J combinations with a frequency above 0.0001, which together covered around 99% of the repertoires. The TCS score was defined as F50 (clonal expansion) divided by E x V (chaos), with BLOSUM62-based TCRdist calculated between CDR3 peptides within each V-J. Welch's t-statistics and random forest reduced approximately 520 V-J features to fewer than 15, which were used in a naive Bayes classifier (R e1071). TCRdb trimmed the raw reads at Q25, called clones with MiXCR and kept productive beta chains. CDR3 protein sequences are deduplicated, and each keeps its most common genes and DNA. Here the V and J calls rest on TCRdb's processing, not on the authors' analysis. In all, the sample holds some 420,000 distinct CDR3 sequences, and about 13% of those were seen once. In total, the top ten clones hold 5.3% of the sample.

The clonotype was recovered from a woman between 18 and 29 years old with Graves' hyperthyroidism. The sequence links TRBV4-1 to TRBJ2-1; the central 7 bases match TRBD2. The source material was blood. CDR3 loop: CASSPRGTTRYEQFF. The sequenced DNA is TGCGCCAGCAGCCCCCGTGGGACTACACGCTACGAGCAGTTCTTC.